The 6 T cell receptor beta chains below come from one sample, sequenced in a study of OX40 agonist ivuxolimab in advanced cancers. Assay: immunoSEQ multiplex PCR; the TCRdb copy retains only in-frame clones and omits some. The table lists about 52,000 clones, roughly nine tenths of them singletons. Sequenced material: CD4+ or CD8+ T cells sorted from blood, taken in a trial of the OX40 agonist ivuxolimab. Every receptor here comes from an adult with an advanced solid tumor such as melanoma, head and neck, liver or kidney cancer.

The chain uses TRBV19 and TRBJ1-1; D is unclear. The CDR3 has 14 residues. The V gene's germline CDR1 is LNHDA and CDR2 SQIVND (reference sequence). Trimming stripped 5 bases from V and 3 bases from J, with 13 bases between. The DNA for the CDR3 is TGTGCCAGTAGTTGGCTGGGGAGGGACACTGAAGCTTTCTTT. Its translation: CASSWLGRDTEAFF.

This clone was found once. V gene TRBV10-3 combines with J gene TRBJ1-3; the match to TRBD1 covers 8 bases. The V gene end was trimmed by 5 bases and the J gene end by 2 bases; junction bases not matched to a gene: 8. The V gene's germline CDR1 is ENHRY and CDR2 SYGVKD. The CDR3 contains 16 residues. This CDR3 is CAISKDRVGTGNTIYF. For the CDR3, the DNA is TGTGCCATCAGTAAGGACAGGGTTGGAACTGGAAACACCATATATTTT.

The chain carries TRBV5-1 and TRBJ2-1; D perhaps matches TRBD2 (6 bases). The germline V gene encodes CDR1 SGHRS and CDR2 YFSETQ. V gave up 7 bases and J gave up 5 bases, with 13 bases separating them. The CDR3 has 13 amino acids. CDR3 loop: CASARGMNNEQFF. CDR3 bases: TGCGCCAGCGCTCGGGGGATGAACAATGAGCAGTTCTTC.

The CDR3 region has the DNA TGTGCCAGCAGTTACGGGGTGGGGCAGAACACTGAAGCTTTCTTT. It encodes CASSYGVGQNTEAFF. This rearrangement joins TRBV6-5 to TRBJ1-1; D possibly corresponds to TRBD1 (5 bases). Germline-derived CDR1 and CDR2 are MNHEY and SVGAGI. With 2 bases removed from V and 1 base from J, the gap between germline ends came to 11 bases. There are 15 residues in the CDR3.

The genes are TRBV9 and TRBJ2-5; D is possibly TRBD1 (6 bases). With 1 base removed from V and 0 bases from J, the gap between germline ends came to 10 bases. The CDR3 spans 15 residues. The germline V gene encodes CDR1 SGDLS and CDR2 YYNGEE. The CDR3 sequence is CASSVHRDYQETQYF. DNA of the CDR3: TGTGCCAGCAGCGTACACAGGGATTACCAAGAGACCCAGTACTTC.

The count of this clone is one. The chain's CDR3 is CASSLNRALAGANVLTF. In nucleotides, the CDR3 is TGTGCCAGCAGTTTGAATAGGGCACTTGCTGGGGCCAACGTCCTGACTTTC. The rearrangement links TRBV28 to TRBJ2-6; D not certain. Germline V lookup: CDR1 MDHEN, CDR2 SYDVKM. With 3 bases removed from V and 2 bases from J, the gap between germline ends came to 14 bases. This CDR3 comprises 17 residues.